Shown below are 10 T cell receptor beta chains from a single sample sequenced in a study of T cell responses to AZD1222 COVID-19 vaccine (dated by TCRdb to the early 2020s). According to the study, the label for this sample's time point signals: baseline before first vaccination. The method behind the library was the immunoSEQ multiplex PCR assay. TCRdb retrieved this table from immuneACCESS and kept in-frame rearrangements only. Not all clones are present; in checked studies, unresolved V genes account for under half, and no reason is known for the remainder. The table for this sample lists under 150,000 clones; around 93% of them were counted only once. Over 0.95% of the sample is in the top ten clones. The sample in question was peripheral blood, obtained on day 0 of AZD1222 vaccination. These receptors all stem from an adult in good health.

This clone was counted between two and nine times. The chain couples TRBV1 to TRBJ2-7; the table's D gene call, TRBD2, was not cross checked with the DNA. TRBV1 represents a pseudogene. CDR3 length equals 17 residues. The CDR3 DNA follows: TGCACCAGCAGCCAAGTGCGTCTAGCGGGGTCCCTGTACGAGCAGTACTTC. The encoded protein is CTSSQVRLAGSLYEQYF.

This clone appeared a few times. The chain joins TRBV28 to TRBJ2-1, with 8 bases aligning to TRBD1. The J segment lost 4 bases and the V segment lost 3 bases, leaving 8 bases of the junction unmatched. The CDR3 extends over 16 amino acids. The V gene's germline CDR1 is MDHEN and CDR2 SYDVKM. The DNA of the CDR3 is TGTGCCAGCAGTTTGCCAGGGGGCATCGTTTACAATGAGCAGTTCTTC. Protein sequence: CASSLPGGIVYNEQFF.

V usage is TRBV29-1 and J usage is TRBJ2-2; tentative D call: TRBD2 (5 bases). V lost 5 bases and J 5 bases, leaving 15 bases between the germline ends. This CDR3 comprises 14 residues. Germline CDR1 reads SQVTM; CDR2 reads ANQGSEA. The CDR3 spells CSVLGRARTGELFF. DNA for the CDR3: TGCAGCGTTCTTGGGAGAGCGAGGACCGGGGAGCTGTTTTTT.

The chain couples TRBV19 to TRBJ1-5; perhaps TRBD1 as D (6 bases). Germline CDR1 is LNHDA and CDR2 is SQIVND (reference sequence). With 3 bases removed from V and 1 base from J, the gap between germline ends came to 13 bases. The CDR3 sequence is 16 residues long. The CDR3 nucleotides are TGTGCCAGTAGTATTTTGGGGGGCATGAGCAATCAGCCCCAGCATTTT. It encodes CASSILGGMSNQPQHF.

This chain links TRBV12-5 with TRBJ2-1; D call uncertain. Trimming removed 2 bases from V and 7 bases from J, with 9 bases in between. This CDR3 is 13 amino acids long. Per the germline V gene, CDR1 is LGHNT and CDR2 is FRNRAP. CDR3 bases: TGTGCTAGTGGTTTGCCGGCCCTAAATGAGCAGTTCTTC. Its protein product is CASGLPALNEQFF.

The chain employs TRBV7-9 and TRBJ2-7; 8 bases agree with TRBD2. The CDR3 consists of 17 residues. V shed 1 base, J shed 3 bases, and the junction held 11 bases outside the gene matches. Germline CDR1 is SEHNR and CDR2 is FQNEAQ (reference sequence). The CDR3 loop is CASSLGKGVSGNYEQYF. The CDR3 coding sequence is TGTGCCAGCAGCTTAGGAAAAGGGGTTAGCGGGAACTACGAGCAGTACTTC.

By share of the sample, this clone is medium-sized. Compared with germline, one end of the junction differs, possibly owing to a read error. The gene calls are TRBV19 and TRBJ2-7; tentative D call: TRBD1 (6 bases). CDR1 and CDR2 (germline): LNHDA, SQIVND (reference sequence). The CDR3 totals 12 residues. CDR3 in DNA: TGTGCCAGTAGTATACTTGGGGGCGAGCCGCGCTTC. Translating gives CASSILGGEPRF.

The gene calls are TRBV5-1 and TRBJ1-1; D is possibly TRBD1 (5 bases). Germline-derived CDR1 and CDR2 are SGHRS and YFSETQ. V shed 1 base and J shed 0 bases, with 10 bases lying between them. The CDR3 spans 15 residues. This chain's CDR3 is CASSLYGGMNTEAFF. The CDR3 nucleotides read TGCGCCAGCAGCTTGTATGGGGGAATGAACACTGAAGCTTTCTTT. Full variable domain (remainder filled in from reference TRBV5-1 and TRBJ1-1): KAGVTQTPRYLIKTRGQQVTLSCSPISGHRSVSWYQQTPGQGLQFLFEYFSETQRNKGNFPGRFSGRQFSNSRSEMNVSTLELGDSALYLCASSLYGGMNTEAFFGQGTRLTVV.

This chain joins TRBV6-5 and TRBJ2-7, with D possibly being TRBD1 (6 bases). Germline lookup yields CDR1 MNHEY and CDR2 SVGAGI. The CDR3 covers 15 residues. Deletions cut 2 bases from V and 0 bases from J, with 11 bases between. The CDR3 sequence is CASSYRIRGSYEQYF. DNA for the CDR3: TGTGCCAGCAGTTACCGAATCAGGGGCTCCTACGAGCAGTACTTC.

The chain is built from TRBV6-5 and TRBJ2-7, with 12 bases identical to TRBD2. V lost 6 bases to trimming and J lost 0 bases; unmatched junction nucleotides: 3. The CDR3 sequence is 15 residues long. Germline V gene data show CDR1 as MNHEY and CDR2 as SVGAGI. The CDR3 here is CASRGLAGTSYEQYF. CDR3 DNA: TGTGCCAGCAGAGGACTAGCGGGAACCTCCTACGAGCAGTACTTC.